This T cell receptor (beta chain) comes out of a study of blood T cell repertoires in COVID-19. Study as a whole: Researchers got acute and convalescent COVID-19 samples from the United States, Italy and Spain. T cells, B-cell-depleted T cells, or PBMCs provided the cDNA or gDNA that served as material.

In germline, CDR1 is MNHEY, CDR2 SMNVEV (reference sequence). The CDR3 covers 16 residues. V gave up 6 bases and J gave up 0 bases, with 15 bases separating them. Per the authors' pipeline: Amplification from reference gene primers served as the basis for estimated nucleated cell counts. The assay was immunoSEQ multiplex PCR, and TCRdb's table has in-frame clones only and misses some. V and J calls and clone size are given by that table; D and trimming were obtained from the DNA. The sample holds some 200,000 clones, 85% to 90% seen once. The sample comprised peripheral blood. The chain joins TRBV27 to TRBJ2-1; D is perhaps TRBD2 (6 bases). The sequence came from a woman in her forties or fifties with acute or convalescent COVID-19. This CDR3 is CASSRDFKSSYNEQFF. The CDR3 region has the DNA TGTGCCAGCAGCCGGGACTTCAAGAGCTCCTACAATGAGCAGTTCTTC.